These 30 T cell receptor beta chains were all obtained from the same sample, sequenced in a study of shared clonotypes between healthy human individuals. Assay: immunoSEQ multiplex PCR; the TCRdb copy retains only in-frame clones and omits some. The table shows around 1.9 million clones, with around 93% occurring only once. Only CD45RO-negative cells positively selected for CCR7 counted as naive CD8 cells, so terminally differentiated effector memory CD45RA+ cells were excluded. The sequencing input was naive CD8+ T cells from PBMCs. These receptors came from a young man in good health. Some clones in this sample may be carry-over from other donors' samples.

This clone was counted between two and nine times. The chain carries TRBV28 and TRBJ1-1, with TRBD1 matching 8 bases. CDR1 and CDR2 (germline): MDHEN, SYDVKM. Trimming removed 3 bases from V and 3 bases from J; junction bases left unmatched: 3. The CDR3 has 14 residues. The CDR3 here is CASSFGQGYTEAFF. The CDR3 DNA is TGTGCCAGCAGTTTCGGACAGGGCTACACTGAAGCTTTCTTT.

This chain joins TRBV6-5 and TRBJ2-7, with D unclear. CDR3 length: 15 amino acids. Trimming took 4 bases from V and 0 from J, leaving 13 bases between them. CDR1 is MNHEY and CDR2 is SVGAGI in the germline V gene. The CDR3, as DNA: TGTGCCAGCAGTTTCGGGCTCTCGAGCTCCTACGAGCAGTACTTC. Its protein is CASSFGLSSSYEQYF.

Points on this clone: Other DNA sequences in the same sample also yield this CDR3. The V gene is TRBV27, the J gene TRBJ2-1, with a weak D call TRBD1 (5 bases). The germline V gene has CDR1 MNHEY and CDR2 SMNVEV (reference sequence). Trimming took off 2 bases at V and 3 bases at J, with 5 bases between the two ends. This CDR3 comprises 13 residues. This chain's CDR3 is CASSLTGYNEQFF. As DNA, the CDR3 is TGTGCCAGCAGTTTAACAGGCTACAATGAGCAGTTCTTC.

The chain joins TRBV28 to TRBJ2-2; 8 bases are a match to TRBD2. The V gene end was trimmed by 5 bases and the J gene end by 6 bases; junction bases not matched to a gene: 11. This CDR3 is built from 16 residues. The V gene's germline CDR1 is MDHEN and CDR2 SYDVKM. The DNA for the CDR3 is TGTGCCAGCAGTCCGTCCGGACTAGCTAGGGCCGGGGAGCTGTTTTTT. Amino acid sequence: CASSPSGLARAGELFF.

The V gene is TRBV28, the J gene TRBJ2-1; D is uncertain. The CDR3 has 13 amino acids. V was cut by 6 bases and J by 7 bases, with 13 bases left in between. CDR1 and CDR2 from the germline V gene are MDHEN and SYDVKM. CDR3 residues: CASSPRRRNEQFF. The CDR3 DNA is TGTGCCAGCAGCCCCCGGCGACGGAATGAGCAGTTCTTC.

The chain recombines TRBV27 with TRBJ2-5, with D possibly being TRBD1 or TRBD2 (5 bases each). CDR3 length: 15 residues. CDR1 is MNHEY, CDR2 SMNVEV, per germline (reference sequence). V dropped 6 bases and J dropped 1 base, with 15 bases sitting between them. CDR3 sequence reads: CASSFGTAIQETQYF. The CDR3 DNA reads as TGTGCCAGCAGCTTCGGGACCGCAATCCAAGAGACCCAGTACTTC.

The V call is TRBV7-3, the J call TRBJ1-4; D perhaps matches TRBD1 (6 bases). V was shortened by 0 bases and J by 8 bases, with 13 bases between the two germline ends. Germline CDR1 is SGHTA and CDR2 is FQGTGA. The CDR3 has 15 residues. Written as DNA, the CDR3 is TGTGCCAGCAGCTTAACGGGGGGCTCGAACGAAAAACTGTTTTTT. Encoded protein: CASSLTGGSNEKLFF.

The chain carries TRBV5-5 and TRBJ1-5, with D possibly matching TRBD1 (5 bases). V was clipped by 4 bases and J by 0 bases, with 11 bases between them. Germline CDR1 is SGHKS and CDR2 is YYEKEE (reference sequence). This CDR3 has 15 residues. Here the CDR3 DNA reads TGTGCCAGCAGCCTACAGGAATATAGCAATCAGCCCCAGCATTTT. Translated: CASSLQEYSNQPQHF.

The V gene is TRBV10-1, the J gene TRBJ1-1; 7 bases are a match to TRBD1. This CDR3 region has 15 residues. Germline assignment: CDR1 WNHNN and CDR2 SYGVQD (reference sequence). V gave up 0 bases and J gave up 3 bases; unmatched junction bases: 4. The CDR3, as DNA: TGCGCCAGCAGTGAGTCTACAGGGGAGGACACTGAAGCTTTCTTT. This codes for CASSESTGEDTEAFF.

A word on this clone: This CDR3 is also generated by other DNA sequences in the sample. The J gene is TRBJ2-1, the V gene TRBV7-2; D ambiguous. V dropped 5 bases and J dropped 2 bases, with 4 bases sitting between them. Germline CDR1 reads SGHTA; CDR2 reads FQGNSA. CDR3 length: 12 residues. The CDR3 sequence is CASSLAYNEQFF. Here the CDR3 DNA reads TGTGCCAGCAGCCTTGCCTACAATGAGCAGTTCTTC. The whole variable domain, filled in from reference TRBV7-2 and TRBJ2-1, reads GAGVSQSPSNKVTEKGKDVELRCDPISGHTALYWYRQSLGQGLEFLIYFQGNSAPDKSGLPSDRFSAERTGGSVSTLTIQRTQQEDSAVYLCASSLAYNEQFFGPGTRLTVL.

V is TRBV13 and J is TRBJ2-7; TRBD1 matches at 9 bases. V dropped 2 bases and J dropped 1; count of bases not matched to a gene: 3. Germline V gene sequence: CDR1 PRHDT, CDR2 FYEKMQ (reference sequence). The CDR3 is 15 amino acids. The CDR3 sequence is CASSLSDRGSYEQYF. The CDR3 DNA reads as TGTGCCAGCAGCTTATCGGACAGGGGATCCTACGAGCAGTACTTC.

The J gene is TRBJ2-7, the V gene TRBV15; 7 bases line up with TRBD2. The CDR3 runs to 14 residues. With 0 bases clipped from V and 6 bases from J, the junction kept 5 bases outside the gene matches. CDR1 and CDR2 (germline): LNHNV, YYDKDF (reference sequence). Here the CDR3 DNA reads TGTGCCACCAGCAGAGAGGGCGCGGGAGCCGAGCAGTACTTC. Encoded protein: CATSREGAGAEQYF.

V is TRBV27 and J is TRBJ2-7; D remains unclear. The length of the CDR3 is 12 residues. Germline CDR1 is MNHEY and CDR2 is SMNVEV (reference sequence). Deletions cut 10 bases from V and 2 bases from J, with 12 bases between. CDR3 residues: CATGMDAYEQYF. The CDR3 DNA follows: TGTGCCACAGGTATGGACGCCTACGAGCAGTACTTC.

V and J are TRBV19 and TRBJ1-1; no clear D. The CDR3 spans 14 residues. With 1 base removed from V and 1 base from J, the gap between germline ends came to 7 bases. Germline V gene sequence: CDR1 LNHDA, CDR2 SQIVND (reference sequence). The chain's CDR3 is CASSIGGQNTEAFF. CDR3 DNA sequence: TGTGCCAGTAGTATAGGAGGGCAGAACACTGAAGCTTTCTTT.

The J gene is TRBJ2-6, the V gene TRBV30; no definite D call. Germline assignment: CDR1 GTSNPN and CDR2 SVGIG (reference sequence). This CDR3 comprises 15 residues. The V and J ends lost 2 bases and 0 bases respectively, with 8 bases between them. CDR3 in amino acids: CAWSWDVSGANVLTF. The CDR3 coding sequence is TGTGCCTGGAGTTGGGATGTCTCTGGGGCCAACGTCCTGACTTTC.

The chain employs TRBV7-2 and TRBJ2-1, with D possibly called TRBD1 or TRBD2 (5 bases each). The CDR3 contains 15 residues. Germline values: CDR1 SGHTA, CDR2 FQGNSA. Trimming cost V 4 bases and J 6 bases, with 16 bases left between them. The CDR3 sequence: CASSSIRSRGNEQFF. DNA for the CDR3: TGTGCCAGCAGCTCCATAAGGTCGAGGGGCAATGAGCAGTTCTTC.

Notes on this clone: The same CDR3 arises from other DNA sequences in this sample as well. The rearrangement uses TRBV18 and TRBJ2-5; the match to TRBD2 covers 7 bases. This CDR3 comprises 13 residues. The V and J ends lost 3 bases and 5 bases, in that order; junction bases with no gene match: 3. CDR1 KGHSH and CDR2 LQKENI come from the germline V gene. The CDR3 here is CASSPQGGETQYF. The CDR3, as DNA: TGTGCCAGCTCACCCCAGGGAGGGGAGACCCAGTACTTC.

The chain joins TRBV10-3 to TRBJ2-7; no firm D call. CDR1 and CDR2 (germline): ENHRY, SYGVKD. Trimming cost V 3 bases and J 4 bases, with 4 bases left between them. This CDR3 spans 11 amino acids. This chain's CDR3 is CAISDPYEQYF. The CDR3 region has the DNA TGTGCCATCAGTGACCCATACGAGCAGTACTTC.

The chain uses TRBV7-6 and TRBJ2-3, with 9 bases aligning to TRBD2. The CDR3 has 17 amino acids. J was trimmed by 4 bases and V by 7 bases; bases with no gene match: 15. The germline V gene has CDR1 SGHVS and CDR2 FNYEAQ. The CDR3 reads CASTKPLKAGGPDTQYF. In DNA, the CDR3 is TGTGCCAGCACCAAACCACTAAAAGCGGGAGGCCCAGATACGCAGTATTTT.

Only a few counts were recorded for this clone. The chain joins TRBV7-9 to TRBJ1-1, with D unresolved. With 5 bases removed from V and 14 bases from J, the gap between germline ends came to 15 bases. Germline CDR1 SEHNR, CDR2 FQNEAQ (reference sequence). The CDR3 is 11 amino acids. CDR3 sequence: CASSAGLKVFF. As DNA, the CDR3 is TGTGCCAGCAGCGCTGGACTGAAAGTGTTCTTT.

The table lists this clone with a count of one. The CDR3 nucleotides read TGTGCCAGCAGTTTATCTCGGGCGGCGTCCTACGAGCAGTACTTC. As protein: CASSLSRAASYEQYF. This rearrangement joins TRBV27 to TRBJ2-7; D remains ambiguous. This CDR3 has 15 residues. CDR1 and CDR2 (germline): MNHEY, SMNVEV (reference sequence). V was shortened by 0 bases and J by 1 base, with 10 bases between the two germline ends.

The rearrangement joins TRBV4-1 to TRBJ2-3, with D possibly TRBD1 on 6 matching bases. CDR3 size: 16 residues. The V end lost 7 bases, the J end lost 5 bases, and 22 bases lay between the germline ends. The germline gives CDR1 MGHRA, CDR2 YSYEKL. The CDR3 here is CASTPAGTLLEDTQYF. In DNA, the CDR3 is TGCGCCAGCACTCCGGCAGGGACACTTTTGGAAGATACGCAGTATTTT.

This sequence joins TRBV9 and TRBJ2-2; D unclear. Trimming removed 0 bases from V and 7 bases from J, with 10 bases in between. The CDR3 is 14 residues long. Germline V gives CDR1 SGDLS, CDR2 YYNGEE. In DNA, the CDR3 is TGTGCCAGCAGCGTAGAGTTGTCTGGCGGGGAGCTGTTTTTT. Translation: CASSVELSGGELFF. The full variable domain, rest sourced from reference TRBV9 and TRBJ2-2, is DSGVTQTPKHLITATGQRVTLRCSPRSGDLSVYWYQQSLDQGLQFLIQYYNGEERAKGNILERFSAQQFPDLHSELNLSSLELGDSALYFCASSVELSGGELFFGEGSRLTVL.

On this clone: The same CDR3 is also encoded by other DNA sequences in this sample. The CDR3 nucleotides read TGTGCCAGCAGCCTGGGGGCCAGGGCCTACGAGCAGTACTTC. Its translation: CASSLGARAYEQYF. This rearrangement joins TRBV5-6 to TRBJ2-7; possible D gene TRBD1, 6 bases. The CDR3 is made up of 14 amino acids. The germline V gene encodes CDR1 SGHDT and CDR2 YYEEEE. The V end was cut by 4 bases, the J end by 2 bases, with 13 bases between.

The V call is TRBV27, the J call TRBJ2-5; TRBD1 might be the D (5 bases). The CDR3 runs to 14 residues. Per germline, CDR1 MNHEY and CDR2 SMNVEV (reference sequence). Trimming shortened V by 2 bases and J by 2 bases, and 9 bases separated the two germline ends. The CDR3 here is CASSLSRTQETQYF. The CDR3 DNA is TGTGCCAGCAGTTTAAGCAGGACACAAGAGACCCAGTACTTC.

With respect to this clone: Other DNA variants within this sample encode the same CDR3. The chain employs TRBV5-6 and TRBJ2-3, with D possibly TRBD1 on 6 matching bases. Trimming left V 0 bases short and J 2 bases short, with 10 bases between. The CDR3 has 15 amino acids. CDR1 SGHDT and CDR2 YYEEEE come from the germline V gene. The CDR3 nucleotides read TGTGCCAGCAGCTTGGACAGGGACAACACAGATACGCAGTATTTT. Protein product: CASSLDRDNTDTQYF.

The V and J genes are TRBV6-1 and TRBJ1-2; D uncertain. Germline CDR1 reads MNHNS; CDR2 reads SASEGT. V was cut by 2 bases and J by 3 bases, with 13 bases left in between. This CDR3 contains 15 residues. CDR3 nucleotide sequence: TGTGCCAGCAGTGAAATGAGGGTGGTTCACTATGGCTACACCTTC. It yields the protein CASSEMRVVHYGYTF.

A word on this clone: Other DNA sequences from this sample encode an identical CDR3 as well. The CDR3 is CASSQVGQGTEAFF. As DNA, the CDR3 is TGCGCCAGCAGCCAAGTTGGACAGGGAACTGAAGCTTTCTTT. This chain uses TRBV4-1 with TRBJ1-1; 8 positions agree with TRBD1. CDR1 is MGHRA and CDR2 is YSYEKL in the germline V gene. Trimming took 1 base from V and 5 from J; bases not matched to a gene: 3. The CDR3 extends over 14 amino acids.

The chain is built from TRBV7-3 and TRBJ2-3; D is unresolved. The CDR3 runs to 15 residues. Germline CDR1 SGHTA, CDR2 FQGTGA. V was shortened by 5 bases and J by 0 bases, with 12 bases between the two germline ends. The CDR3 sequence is CASSRDGLSTDTQYF. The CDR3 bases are TGTGCCAGCAGCCGAGACGGGCTTAGCACAGATACGCAGTATTTT. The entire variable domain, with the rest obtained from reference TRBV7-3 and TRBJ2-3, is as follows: GAGVSQTPSNKVTEKGKYVELRCDPISGHTALYWYRQSLGQGPEFLIYFQGTGAADDSGLPNDRFFAVRPEGSVSTLKIQRTERGDSAVYLCASSRDGLSTDTQYFGPGTRLTVL.

CDR3 DNA: TGTGCCAGCAGTCGCCGGCTGAGTGAGCAGTTCTTC. Its protein product is CASSRRLSEQFF. This chain joins TRBV28 and TRBJ2-1; D is undetermined. V lost 5 bases and J 9 bases, leaving 11 bases between the germline ends. The CDR3 is 12 amino acids. Germline CDR1 and CDR2: MDHEN and SYDVKM.